This is a list of T cell receptor beta chains from one sample in a study of cytomegalovirus exposure and HLA in healthy donors. Data came from immunoSEQ multiplex PCR; TCRdb stores just in-frame clones and leaves some out. Among approximately 300,000 clones listed, 80% to 90% were seen once. The source material was PBMCs. Every receptor here comes from a woman under 30 in good health and CMV-seronegative. Both conserved end residues are part of each CDR3. A D gene is named only where the DNA matches it firmly. Expanded clones are given a class, and other clones once, few, many or no size at all.

D: TRBD2; size: -; J: TRBJ2-7; V: TRBV9; CDR3: CASRLIAGDTYEQYF; DNA: TGTGCCAGCAGACTTATAGCGGGAGACACCTACGAGCAGTACTTC
D: TRBD2; size: -; J: TRBJ2-1; V: TRBV7-3; CDR3: CASSSGTSGLDEQFF; DNA: TGTGCCAGCAGCTCCGGGACTAGCGGTCTCGATGAGCAGTTCTTC
D: TRBD2; size: -; J: TRBJ2-5; V: TRBV5-4; CDR3: CASSARLAGGETQYF; DNA: TGTGCCAGCAGCGCCCGACTAGCGGGAGGGGAGACCCAGTACTTC
D: -; size: -; J: TRBJ1-3; V: TRBV7-6; CDR3: CASSLGGGREGNTIYF; DNA: TGTGCCAGCAGCTTAGGTGGGGGGAGAGAAGGAAACACCATATATTTT
D: TRBD2; size: -; J: TRBJ2-3; V: TRBV29-1; CDR3: CSALLAGSTDTQYF; DNA: TGCAGCGCTCTACTAGCGGGAAGCACAGATACGCAGTATTTT
D: -; size: -; J: TRBJ2-3; V: TRBV2; CDR3: CASRQGSTDTQYF; DNA: TGTGCCAGCAGACAGGGCAGCACAGATACGCAGTATTTT
D: TRBD1; size: -; J: TRBJ1-2; V: TRBV4-2; CDR3: CASSQDWGQPGGAYGYTF; DNA: TGTGCCAGCAGCCAAGATTGGGGACAGCCCGGGGGGGCCTATGGCTACACCTTC
D: TRBD1; size: -; J: TRBJ1-2; V: TRBV6-1; CDR3: CASIAGQRTYGYTF; DNA: TGTGCCAGCATTGCGGGACAGAGAACTTATGGCTACACCTTC
D: TRBD1; size: -; J: TRBJ2-5; V: TRBV9; CDR3: CASSVRQGEEETQYF; DNA: TGTGCCAGCAGCGTTCGACAGGGAGAAGAAGAGACCCAGTACTTC
D: -; size: once; J: TRBJ1-2; V: TRBV10-3; CDR3: CAISVTGSYGYTF; DNA: TGTGCCATCAGTGTCACAGGGTCCTATGGCTACACCTTC
D: TRBD1; size: few; J: TRBJ2-6; V: TRBV18; CDR3: CASSSSRDSSGANVLTF; DNA: TGTGCCAGCTCATCTTCCCGGGACAGCTCTGGGGCCAACGTCCTGACTTTC
D: -; size: -; J: TRBJ2-5; V: TRBV18; CDR3: CASSPPNRDPETQYF; DNA: TGTGCCAGCTCACCACCAAACCGGGATCCAGAGACCCAGTACTTC
D: TRBD1; size: -; J: TRBJ2-7; V: TRBV5-6; CDR3: CASSPRTGMYEQYF; DNA: TGTGCCAGCAGCCCTCGGACAGGGATGTACGAGCAGTACTTC
D: TRBD2; size: -; J: TRBJ2-2; V: TRBV11-3; CDR3: CASSLTGGTGELFF; DNA: TGTGCCAGCAGCCTGACGGGGGGGACCGGGGAGCTGTTTTTT
D: TRBD2; size: -; J: TRBJ2-3; V: TRBV5-1; CDR3: CASSSVLAGEDTQYF; DNA: TGCGCCAGCAGCTCGGTCCTAGCGGGAGAAGATACGCAGTATTTT
D: TRBD1; size: once; J: TRBJ2-1; V: TRBV7-2; CDR3: CASRLQGAEQFF; DNA: TGTGCCAGCAGACTACAGGGGGCTGAGCAGTTCTTC
D: TRBD2; size: once; J: TRBJ2-1; V: TRBV5-6; CDR3: CASSLVSSGWYNEQFF; DNA: TGTGCCAGCAGCTTGGTATCTAGCGGGTGGTACAATGAGCAGTTCTTC
D: -; size: -; J: TRBJ2-1; V: TRBV14; CDR3: CASSPSGLYNEQFF; DNA: TGTGCCAGCAGCCCGAGCGGGCTATACAATGAGCAGTTCTTC
D: -; size: -; J: TRBJ2-5; V: TRBV29-1; CDR3: CSVPRQQETQYF; DNA: TGCAGCGTCCCCAGACAGCAAGAGACCCAGTACTTC
D: -; size: few; J: TRBJ2-1; V: TRBV18; CDR3: CASSFGDNEQFF; DNA: TGTGCCAGCTCATTCGGGGACAATGAGCAGTTCTTC
D: -; size: -; J: TRBJ2-7; V: TRBV6-6; CDR3: CASSYSRDYEQYF; DNA: TGTGCCAGCAGTTACTCGAGAGACTACGAGCAGTACTTC
D: TRBD1; size: -; J: TRBJ2-2; V: TRBV19; CDR3: CASSIPRTGNTGELFF; DNA: TGTGCCAGTAGTATCCCAAGGACAGGGAACACCGGGGAGCTGTTTTTT
D: -; size: -; J: TRBJ2-5; V: TRBV13; CDR3: CASSPEGTAGETQYF; DNA: TGTGCCAGCAGCCCCGAAGGAACAGCGGGAGAGACCCAGTACTTC
D: -; size: -; J: TRBJ1-2; V: TRBV4-3; CDR3: CASSQDQRATYGYTF; DNA: TGCGCCAGCAGCCAAGATCAGAGGGCAACCTATGGCTACACCTTC
D: -; size: once; J: TRBJ1-5; V: TRBV19; CDR3: CASRQGWNQPQHF; DNA: TGTGCCAGTAGACAGGGATGGAATCAGCCCCAGCATTTT
D: -; size: -; J: TRBJ2-7; V: TRBV7-3; CDR3: CASSKELGEQYF; DNA: TGTGCCAGCAGCAAGGAGTTAGGCGAGCAGTACTTC
D: TRBD1; size: -; J: TRBJ1-1; V: TRBV28; CDR3: CASSPWTGGVGTEAFF; DNA: TGTGCCAGCAGTCCCTGGACAGGGGGGGTAGGCACTGAAGCTTTCTTT
D: TRBD2; size: -; J: TRBJ2-7; V: TRBV5-1; CDR3: CASSYTSGSFNEQYF; DNA: TGCGCCAGCAGCTACACTAGCGGGAGTTTCAACGAGCAGTACTTC
D: TRBD1; size: -; J: TRBJ2-2; V: TRBV7-8; CDR3: CASSRQGAGNTGELFF; DNA: TGTGCCAGCAGTCGGCAGGGGGCAGGAAACACCGGGGAGCTGTTTTTT
D: TRBD2; size: -; J: TRBJ2-7; V: TRBV5-4; CDR3: CASSLRLAGGEQYF; DNA: TGTGCCAGCAGCTTGAGACTAGCGGGAGGCGAGCAGTACTTC
D: -; size: -; J: TRBJ2-2; V: TRBV18; CDR3: CASSPLSRSTNTGELFF; DNA: TGTGCCAGCTCACCACTTAGCCGTTCCACGAACACCGGGGAGCTGTTTTTT
D: TRBD2; size: once; J: TRBJ2-1; V: TRBV7-3; CDR3: CASSALAGGVDEQFF; DNA: TGTGCCAGCAGCGCACTAGCGGGAGGCGTCGATGAGCAGTTCTTC
D: -; size: once; J: TRBJ1-2; V: TRBV5-1; CDR3: CASSPDSYGYTF; DNA: TGCGCCAGCAGCCCAGACAGCTATGGCTACACCTTC
D: TRBD2; size: -; J: TRBJ2-1; V: TRBV25-1; CDR3: CASSAGTSNEQFF; DNA: TGTGCCAGCAGCGCTGGGACTAGCAATGAGCAGTTCTTC
D: TRBD2; size: -; J: TRBJ2-1; V: TRBV7-3; CDR3: CASSLDSSGYNEQFF; DNA: TGTGCCAGCAGCTTAGACTCTAGCGGCTACAATGAGCAGTTCTTC
D: -; size: -; J: TRBJ2-7; V: TRBV25-1; CDR3: CASSGRSRREQYF; DNA: TGTGCCAGCAGTGGCAGGTCCCGACGGGAGCAGTACTTC
D: -; size: few; J: TRBJ2-7; V: TRBV2; CDR3: CASSEAGESSEQYF; DNA: TGTGCCAGCAGTGAAGCGGGAGAGTCGTCCGAGCAGTACTTC
D: -; size: -; J: TRBJ2-7; V: TRBV9; CDR3: CASSVAGGHDEQYF; DNA: TGTGCCAGCAGCGTAGCTGGAGGGCACGACGAGCAGTACTTC
D: TRBD2; size: -; J: TRBJ2-3; V: TRBV9; CDR3: CASSVTSGSTDTQYF; DNA: TGTGCCAGCAGCGTGACTAGCGGGAGCACAGATACGCAGTATTTT
D: TRBD2; size: -; J: TRBJ2-7; V: TRBV5-1; CDR3: CASSFWTSSYEQYF; DNA: TGCGCCAGCAGCTTTTGGACTAGCAGTTACGAGCAGTACTTC
D: TRBD2; size: -; J: TRBJ2-1; V: TRBV2; CDR3: CASSLGLAGSNDNEQFF; DNA: TGTGCCAGCAGTTTGGGACTAGCGGGAAGTAACGACAATGAGCAGTTCTTC
D: -; size: -; J: TRBJ1-1; V: TRBV6-6; CDR3: CASSNPRGENTEAFF; DNA: TGTGCCAGCAGTAACCCCAGGGGCGAGAACACTGAAGCTTTCTTT
D: -; size: -; J: TRBJ2-7; V: TRBV6-5; CDR3: CASSSLSAQYYEQYF; DNA: TGTGCCAGCAGTTCGCTAAGCGCTCAGTACTACGAGCAGTACTTC
D: -; size: -; J: TRBJ1-2; V: TRBV4-3; CDR3: CASSQLEGNYGYTF; DNA: TGCGCCAGCAGCCAATTGGAGGGTAACTATGGCTACACCTTC
D: -; size: -; J: TRBJ1-2; V: TRBV19; CDR3: CASSTGGGYGYTF; DNA: TGTGCCAGTAGTACCGGGGGGGGCTATGGCTACACCTTC